This T cell receptor (beta chain) came from a study of CD8 T cells in Susac syndrome. After extraction with the RNeasy kit, about 0.5 to 1 ug of the RNA was reverse transcribed using random hexamers. With immunoSEQ multiplex PCR, TCR beta CDR3 was amplified across 54 Vbeta and 13 Jbeta. From the immunoSEQ multiplex PCR reads, TCRdb called clonotypes with MiXCR, one entry per CDR3 protein. Altogether a few hundred thousand distinct CDR3 sequences are present, 80% to 95% being singletons, with the ten largest covering approximately 0.07%. This clonotype was found once. V lost 7 bases and J lost 1, with 13 bases in between. CDR1 SQVTM and CDR2 ANQGSEA come from the germline V gene. The CDR3 is made up of 14 amino acids. CD8+ and CD4+ T cells from blood underwent TCR beta sequencing. Those who served as multiple sclerosis controls were treatment-naive patients with stable or active relapsing-remitting disease. TEMRA cells were FACS-enriched and CD8+ and CD4+ T cells negatively isolated.

The sequencing input was CD4+ T cells from PBMCs. The chain links TRBV29-1 to TRBJ2-2; TRBD1 is a possible D gene (5 bases). This sequence originates from a human donor with multiple sclerosis. DNA for the CDR3: TGCAGCGCTGGGGCCCAGGGGAACACCGGGGAGCTGTTTTTT. It is translated as CSAGAQGNTGELFF.